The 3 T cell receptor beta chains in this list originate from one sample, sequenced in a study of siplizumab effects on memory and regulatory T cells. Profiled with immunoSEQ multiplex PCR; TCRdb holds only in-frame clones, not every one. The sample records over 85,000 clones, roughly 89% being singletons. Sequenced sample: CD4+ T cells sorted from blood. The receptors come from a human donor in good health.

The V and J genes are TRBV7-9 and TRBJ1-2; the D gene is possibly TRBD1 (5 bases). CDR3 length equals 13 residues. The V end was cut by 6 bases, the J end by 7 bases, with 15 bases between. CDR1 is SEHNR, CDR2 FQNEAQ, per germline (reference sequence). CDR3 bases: TGTGCCAGCAGGTTCCTTGGTGGGGGTGGCTACACCTTC. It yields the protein CASRFLGGGGYTF.

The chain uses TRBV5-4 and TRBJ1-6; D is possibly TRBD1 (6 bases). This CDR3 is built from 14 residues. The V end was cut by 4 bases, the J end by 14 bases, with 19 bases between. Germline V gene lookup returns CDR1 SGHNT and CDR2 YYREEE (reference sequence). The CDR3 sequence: CASSTWGRGASLHF. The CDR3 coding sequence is TGTGCCAGCAGCACATGGGGTCGGGGGGCATCCCTCCACTTT.

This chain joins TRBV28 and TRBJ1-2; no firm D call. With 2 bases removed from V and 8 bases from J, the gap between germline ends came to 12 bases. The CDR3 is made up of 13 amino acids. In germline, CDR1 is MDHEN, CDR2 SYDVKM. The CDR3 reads CASSLTTGWGYTF. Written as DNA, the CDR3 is TGTGCCAGCAGTTTAACCACCGGTTGGGGCTACACCTTC.